A selection of T cell receptor beta chains follows, all from one sample in a study of CD8 T cells in Susac syndrome. In TCRdb, the immunoSEQ multiplex PCR reads were re-called with MiXCR into one record per CDR3 protein. The repertoire holds about 150,000 distinct CDR3 sequences, approximately 94% seen once, with about 0.12% in the top ten. Sequencing used CD4+ T cells from PBMCs. The receptor set was obtained from a human donor with Susac syndrome. CDR3s include the opening cysteine and the closing phenylalanine or tryptophan. A D gene is named only where the DNA matches it firmly. Clone size is not always given. Where it is, it says once, few, many or a class for expanded clones.

d_gene	v_gene	abundance	len	j_gene	CDR3aa	CDR3nt
NA	TRBV12-3/TRBV12-4	NA	13	TRBJ2-7	CASRDNRVHQQYF	TGTGCCAGCAGGGACAACAGGGTTCACCAGCAGTACTTC
NA	TRBV30	NA	11	TRBJ2-3	CAWGDTDTQYF	TGTGCCTGGGGGGACACAGATACGCAGTATTTT
NA	TRBV4-1	NA	17	TRBJ2-1	CASSHPLLTRGHNEQFF	TGCGCCAGCAGCCACCCCCTCCTGACCAGAGGCCACAATGAGCAGTTCTTC
NA	TRBV14	NA	13	TRBJ2-2	CASSQLASGELFF	TGTGCCAGCAGCCAACTAGCGTCCGGGGAGCTGTTTTTT
NA	TRBV28	NA	12	TRBJ1-2	CASSRYTYGYTF	TGTGCCAGCAGTAGGTATACCTATGGCTACACCTTC
NA	TRBV15	NA	12	TRBJ2-1	CATSPASPQQFF	TGTGCCACCAGCCCCGCATCCCCTCAGCAGTTCTTC
NA	TRBV11-2	NA	16	TRBJ1-3	CASRALDIGSGNTIYF	TGTGCCAGCAGGGCCCTGGACATCGGCTCTGGAAACACCATATATTTT
TRBD1	TRBV5-1	NA	13	TRBJ1-1	CACTGDLNTEAFF	TGCGCCTGTACAGGGGATTTGAACACTGAAGCTTTCTTT
NA	TRBV9	NA	14	TRBJ2-1	CASSGGISYNEQFF	TGTGCCAGCAGCGGGGGAATCTCCTACAATGAGCAGTTCTTC
NA	TRBV7-9	NA	16	TRBJ1-5	CASSRDLGGGDQPQHF	TGTGCCAGCAGCCGCGATTTGGGGGGGGGAGATCAGCCCCAGCATTTT
NA	TRBV6-2/TRBV6-3	NA	14	TRBJ2-1	CASSRVLKGNEQFF	TGTGCCAGCAGCCGGGTCCTCAAGGGGAATGAGCAGTTCTTC
NA	TRBV6-1	NA	14	TRBJ2-7	CASSRRTGTYEQYF	TGTGCCAGCAGCCGGCGGACCGGTACCTACGAGCAGTACTTC
TRBD1	TRBV28	NA	14	TRBJ2-1	CASSPGDRGTEQFF	TGTGCCAGCAGTCCGGGGGACAGGGGTACTGAGCAGTTCTTC
NA	TRBV5-5	NA	15	TRBJ2-1	CASSLTPLSYNEQFF	TGTGCCAGCAGCTTGACTCCACTCTCCTACAATGAGCAGTTCTTC
TRBD2	TRBV12-3/TRBV12-4	NA	16	TRBJ2-1	CASSFSLGLAGVEQFF	TGTGCCAGCAGTTTTTCGTTGGGACTAGCGGGAGTGGAGCAGTTCTTC
TRBD2	TRBV2	NA	15	TRBJ2-3	CASSEGGRAADTQYF	TGTGCCAGCAGTGAAGGCGGGAGGGCCGCAGATACGCAGTATTTT
NA	TRBV5-1	NA	16	TRBJ2-2	CASSLQGGTNTGELFF	TGCGCCAGCAGCTTACAGGGCGGGACGAACACCGGGGAGCTGTTTTTT
NA	TRBV7-9	NA	17	TRBJ1-6	CAGGGSGLSSYNSPLHF	TGTGCCGGAGGGGGGTCGGGGCTCAGCTCCTATAATTCACCCCTCCACTTT
TRBD2	TRBV28	NA	15	TRBJ2-1	CASSYLTSGYNEQFF	TGTGCCAGCAGTTACCTGACTAGCGGCTACAATGAGCAGTTCTTC
NA	TRBV7-2	NA	14	TRBJ2-6	CASVRASGANVLTF	TGTGCCAGCGTTAGAGCCTCTGGGGCCAACGTCCTGACTTTC
NA	TRBV9	NA	15	TRBJ2-1	CASSVGHLLNNEQFF	TGTGCCAGCAGCGTAGGACACCTCCTAAACAATGAGCAGTTCTTC
TRBD2	TRBV14	NA	14	TRBJ2-1	CASSRGGGANEQFF	TGTGCCAGCAGCCGGGGCGGGGGGGCAAATGAGCAGTTCTTC
NA	TRBV9	NA	15	TRBJ2-2	CASSVGGGNTGELFF	TGTGCCAGCAGCGTAGGTGGCGGAAACACCGGGGAGCTGTTTTTT
TRBD1	TRBV6-5	NA	13	TRBJ2-4	CASSLQGDGIQYF	TGTGCCAGCAGTCTACAGGGGGATGGCATTCAGTACTTC
TRBD1	TRBV10-3	NA	14	TRBJ2-7	CAISESTGGFEQYF	TGTGCCATCAGTGAGTCGACAGGGGGCTTCGAGCAGTACTTC
TRBD1	TRBV6-2/TRBV6-3	NA	14	TRBJ2-3	CASRQQGSTDTQYF	TGTGCCAGCAGACAACAGGGGAGCACAGATACGCAGTATTTT
NA	TRBV7-2	NA	13	TRBJ2-2	CATRPGGTGELFF	TGTGCCACCCGCCCCGGGGGCACCGGGGAGCTGTTTTTT
TRBD2	TRBV27	once	18	TRBJ2-3	CASSSFYGTSGQGGTQYF	TGTGCCAGCAGTTCCTTCTATGGGACTAGCGGGCAAGGAGGGACGCAGTATTTT
TRBD1	TRBV12-3/TRBV12-4	NA	12	TRBJ2-5	CASTGAQETQYF	TGTGCCAGTACAGGGGCCCAAGAGACCCAGTACTTC
TRBD1	TRBV29-1	NA	12	TRBJ2-1	CSEGQGAGEQFF	TGCAGCGAGGGACAGGGGGCGGGTGAGCAGTTCTTC
NA	TRBV30	NA	15	TRBJ1-1	CAWSTMSGRNTEAFF	TGTGCCTGGAGTACCATGTCCGGGAGGAACACTGAAGCTTTCTTT
NA	TRBV30	NA	14	TRBJ2-6	CASRGDSGANVLTF	TGTGCCTCCAGGGGCGACTCTGGGGCCAACGTCCTGACTTTC
NA	TRBV20-1	NA	14	TRBJ2-3	CSASPGVSTDTQYF	TGCAGTGCCTCCCCGGGGGTTAGCACAGATACGCAGTATTTT
NA	TRBV15	NA	11	TRBJ2-7	CATSNNFEQYF	TGTGCCACCTCAAATAATTTCGAGCAGTACTTC
NA	TRBV5-4	few	13	TRBJ1-2	CASSLVGIYGYTF	TGTGCCAGCAGCTTGGTTGGGATCTATGGCTACACCTTC
NA	TRBV5-1	NA	13	TRBJ2-5	CASSPIGGETQYF	TGCGCCAGCAGCCCCATTGGAGGAGAGACCCAGTACTTC
TRBD1	TRBV25-1	NA	13	TRBJ2-4	CASSDGTGTIQYF	TGTGCCAGCAGTGACGGGACAGGGACCATTCAGTACTTC
TRBD2	TRBV24-1	NA	16	TRBJ2-1	CATGSTGTSGNNEQFF	TGTGCCACCGGAAGTACCGGGACTAGCGGTAACAATGAGCAGTTCTTC
TRBD1	TRBV2	once	16	TRBJ2-1	CASSPIGTGSGNEQFF	TGTGCCAGCAGTCCAATAGGGACAGGGTCTGGCAATGAGCAGTTCTTC
NA	TRBV19	once	8	TRBJ2-7	CASRDRSF	TGTGCCAGTAGGGACAGAAGCTTC
NA	TRBV29-1	NA	14	TRBJ2-1	CSVEAEFSYNEQFF	TGCAGCGTTGAAGCAGAGTTCTCCTACAATGAGCAGTTCTTC
TRBD2	TRBV20-1	NA	13	TRBJ2-1	CSASSGAPGEQFF	TGCAGTGCTTCTAGCGGGGCCCCAGGGGAGCAGTTCTTC
NA	TRBV25-1	NA	11	TRBJ1-5	CASSENQPQHF	TGTGCCAGCAGTGAAAATCAGCCCCAGCATTTT
NA	TRBV5-6	NA	12	TRBJ1-4	CASSLDEQDLFF	TGTGCCAGCAGCTTGGATGAACAGGATCTGTTTTTT
NA	TRBV30	NA	14	TRBJ1-1	CAWSVKGRNTEAFF	TGTGCCTGGAGTGTTAAAGGCAGGAACACTGAAGCTTTCTTT
TRBD1	TRBV29-1	NA	14	TRBJ1-2	CSVGFEGAVYGYTF	TGCAGCGTTGGATTCGAGGGGGCGGTATATGGCTACACCTTC
NA	TRBV5-1	once	13	TRBJ1-2	CASSLRTRDGYTF	TGCGCCAGCAGCCTTCGAACCCGGGATGGCTACACCTTC
NA	TRBV20-1	once	12	TRBJ2-7	CSAMGFSYEQYF	TGCAGTGCCATGGGGTTCTCCTACGAGCAGTACTTC
NA	TRBV5-1	NA	15	TRBJ1-5	CASSEQGAGNQPQHF	TGCGCCAGCAGCGAGCAGGGTGCGGGCAATCAGCCCCAGCATTTT
TRBD1	TRBV3-1	NA	15	TRBJ2-4	CASSQDLGQGNIQYF	TGTGCCAGCAGCCAAGATCTGGGACAGGGGAACATTCAGTACTTC
TRBD1	TRBV20-1	NA	21	TRBJ2-7	CSARGGPGDRESPLSSYEQYF	TGCAGTGCTAGAGGGGGGCCTGGGGACAGGGAATCCCCCCTGTCCTCCTACGAGCAGTACTTC
TRBD1	TRBV5-4	NA	17	TRBJ2-6	CASSSPGQGPGANVLTF	TGTGCCAGCAGCTCCCCGGGACAGGGCCCTGGGGCCAACGTCCTGACTTTC
NA	TRBV15	NA	12	TRBJ2-1	CATSRDLIEQFF	TGTGCCACCAGCAGAGATTTGATCGAGCAGTTCTTC
NA	TRBV5-1	NA	15	TRBJ2-1	CASSAGHGTYNEQFF	TGCGCCAGCAGCGCGGGACATGGGACCTACAATGAGCAGTTCTTC
NA	TRBV5-6	NA	14	TRBJ2-3	CASSFRQVPDTQYF	TGTGCCAGCAGCTTCCGACAGGTTCCAGATACGCAGTATTTT
NA	TRBV6-5	NA	16	TRBJ1-2	CASSSIIRLGDYGYTF	TGTGCCAGCAGTTCGATCATCCGGCTGGGGGACTATGGCTACACCTTC
NA	TRBV4-1	NA	14	TRBJ1-1	CASSQGLTATEAFF	TGCGCCAGCAGCCAAGGACTGACAGCCACTGAAGCTTTCTTT
NA	TRBV6-5	NA	13	TRBJ1-1	CASSWAQGTEAFF	TGTGCCAGCAGCTGGGCTCAGGGGACTGAAGCTTTCTTT